This TCR beta chain was captured in a study of T cells in Graves' hyperthyroidism and ophthalmopathy. Hyperthyroidism, newly diagnosed and lasting under 2 months, affected patients aged 18 to 65. Together with thyroid ultrasound, orbital computed tomography, serum thyroxine and TRAb, clinical symptoms were used for diagnoses. This sample holds PBMCs from roughly 10 ml fresh peripheral blood. The CDR3 spans 14 residues. V lost 4 bases and J 7 bases, leaving 14 bases between the germline ends. Germline CDR1 is SNHLY and CDR2 is FYNNEI. RNA transcripts provided the source from which TCR beta CDR3 regions were amplified. The study used the HTBI primer set for a first-round RT-PCR of the TCR CDR3. TCRdb re-called the multiplex PCR reads with MiXCR, one entry per CDR3 protein. This sample has about 510,000 distinct CDR3 sequences; approximately 15% occur once, and the top ten carry approximately 15%.

The chain carries TRBV2 and TRBJ2-1; D remains unclear. This receptor was obtained from a woman in her thirties or forties with Graves' hyperthyroidism. The sequenced sample consisted of blood. CDR3 nucleotide sequence: TGTGCCAGCAGTGCCCGGGTTGGCCGGAATGAGCAGTTCTTC. It specifies CASSARVGRNEQFF.